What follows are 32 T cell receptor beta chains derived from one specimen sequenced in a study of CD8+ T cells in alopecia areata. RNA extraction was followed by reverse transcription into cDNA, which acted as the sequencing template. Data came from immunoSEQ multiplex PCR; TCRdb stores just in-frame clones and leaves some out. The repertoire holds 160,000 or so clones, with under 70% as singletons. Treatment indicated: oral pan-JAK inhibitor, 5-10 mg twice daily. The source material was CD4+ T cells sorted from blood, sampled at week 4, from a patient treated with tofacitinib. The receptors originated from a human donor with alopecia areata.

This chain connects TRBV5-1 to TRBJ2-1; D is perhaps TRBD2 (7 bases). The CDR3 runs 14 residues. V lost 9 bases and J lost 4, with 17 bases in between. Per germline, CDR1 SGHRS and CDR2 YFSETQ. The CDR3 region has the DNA TGCGCCACCGGAGCGGGGCAGGGGTACAATGAGCAGTTCTTC. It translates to CATGAGQGYNEQFF. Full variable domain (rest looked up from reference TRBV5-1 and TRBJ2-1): KAGVTQTPRYLIKTRGQQVTLSCSPISGHRSVSWYQQTPGQGLQFLFEYFSETQRNKGNFPGRFSGRQFSNSRSEMNVSTLELGDSALYLCATGAGQGYNEQFFGPGTRLTVL.

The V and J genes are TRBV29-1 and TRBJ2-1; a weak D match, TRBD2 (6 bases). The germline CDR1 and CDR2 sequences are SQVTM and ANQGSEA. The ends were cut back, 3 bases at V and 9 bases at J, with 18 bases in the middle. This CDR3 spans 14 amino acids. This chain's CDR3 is CSVESTRVRSEQFF. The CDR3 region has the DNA TGCAGCGTTGAGTCGACTAGGGTTCGAAGTGAGCAGTTCTTC.

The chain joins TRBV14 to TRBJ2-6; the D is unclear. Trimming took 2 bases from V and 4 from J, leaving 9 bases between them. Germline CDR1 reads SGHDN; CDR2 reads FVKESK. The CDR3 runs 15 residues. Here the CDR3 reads CASSQTLGGANVLTF. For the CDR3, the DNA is TGTGCCAGCAGCCAAACTTTGGGAGGGGCCAACGTCCTGACTTTC.

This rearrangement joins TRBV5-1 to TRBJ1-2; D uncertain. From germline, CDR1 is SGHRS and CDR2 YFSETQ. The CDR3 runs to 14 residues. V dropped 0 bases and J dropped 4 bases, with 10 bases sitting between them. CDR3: CASSLDTAGYGYTF. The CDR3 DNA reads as TGCGCCAGCAGCTTGGACACGGCGGGCTATGGCTACACCTTC.

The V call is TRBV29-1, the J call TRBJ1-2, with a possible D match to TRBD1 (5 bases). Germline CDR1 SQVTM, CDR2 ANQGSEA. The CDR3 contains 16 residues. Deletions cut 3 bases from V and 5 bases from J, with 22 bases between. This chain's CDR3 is CSVDRPETDRLYGYTF. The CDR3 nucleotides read TGCAGCGTTGATCGCCCAGAAACCGACAGATTGTATGGCTACACCTTC.

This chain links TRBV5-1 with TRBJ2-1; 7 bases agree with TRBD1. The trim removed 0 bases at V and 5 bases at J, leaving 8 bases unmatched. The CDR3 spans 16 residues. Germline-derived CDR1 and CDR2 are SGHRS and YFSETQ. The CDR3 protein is CASSLAPSGTDNEQFF. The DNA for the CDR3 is TGCGCCAGCAGCTTGGCCCCATCCGGGACAGACAATGAGCAGTTCTTC.

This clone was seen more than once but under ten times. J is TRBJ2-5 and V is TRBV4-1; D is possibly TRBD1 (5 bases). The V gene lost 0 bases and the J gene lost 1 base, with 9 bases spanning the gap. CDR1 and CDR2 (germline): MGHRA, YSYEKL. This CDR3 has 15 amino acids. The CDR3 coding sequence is TGCGCCAGCAGCCAAGAGGGGCACACCCAAGAGACCCAGTACTTC. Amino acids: CASSQEGHTQETQYF.

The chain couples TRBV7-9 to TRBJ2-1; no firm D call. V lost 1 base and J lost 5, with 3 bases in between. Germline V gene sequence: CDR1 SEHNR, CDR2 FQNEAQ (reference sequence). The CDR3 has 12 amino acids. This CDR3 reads CASSLGNNEQFF. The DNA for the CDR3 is TGTGCCAGCAGCTTAGGGAACAATGAGCAGTTCTTC.

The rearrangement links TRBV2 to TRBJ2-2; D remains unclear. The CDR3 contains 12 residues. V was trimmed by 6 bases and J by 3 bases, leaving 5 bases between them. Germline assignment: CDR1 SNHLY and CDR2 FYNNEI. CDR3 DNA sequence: TGTGCCAGCAGATATTACACCGGGGAGCTGTTTTTT. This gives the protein CASRYYTGELFF.

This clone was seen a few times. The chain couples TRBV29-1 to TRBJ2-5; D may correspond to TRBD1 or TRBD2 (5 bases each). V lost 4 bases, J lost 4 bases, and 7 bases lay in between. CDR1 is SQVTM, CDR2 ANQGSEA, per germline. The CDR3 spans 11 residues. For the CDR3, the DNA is TGCAGCGTTGTGGGACCAGAGACCCAGTACTTC. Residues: CSVVGPETQYF.

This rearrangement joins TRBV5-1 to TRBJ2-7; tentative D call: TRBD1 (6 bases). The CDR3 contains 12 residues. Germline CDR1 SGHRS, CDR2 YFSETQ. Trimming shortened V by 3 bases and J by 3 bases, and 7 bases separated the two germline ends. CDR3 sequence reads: CASSSDSYEQYF. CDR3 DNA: TGCGCCAGCAGCTCGGACAGCTACGAGCAGTACTTC.

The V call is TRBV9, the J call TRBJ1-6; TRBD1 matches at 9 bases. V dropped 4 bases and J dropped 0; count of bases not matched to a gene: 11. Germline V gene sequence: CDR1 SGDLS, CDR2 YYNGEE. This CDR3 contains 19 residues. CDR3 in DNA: TGTGCCAGCAGCCCTACTCCATTACAGGGGGCCTCCTATAATTCACCCCTCCACTTT. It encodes CASSPTPLQGASYNSPLHF.

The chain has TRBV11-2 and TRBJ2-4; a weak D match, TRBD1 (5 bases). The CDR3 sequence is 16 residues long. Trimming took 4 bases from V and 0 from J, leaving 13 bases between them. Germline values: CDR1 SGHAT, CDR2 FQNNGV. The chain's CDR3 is CASSSPTVLAKNIQYF. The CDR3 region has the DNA TGTGCCAGCAGCTCGCCGACAGTCCTAGCCAAAAACATTCAGTACTTC.

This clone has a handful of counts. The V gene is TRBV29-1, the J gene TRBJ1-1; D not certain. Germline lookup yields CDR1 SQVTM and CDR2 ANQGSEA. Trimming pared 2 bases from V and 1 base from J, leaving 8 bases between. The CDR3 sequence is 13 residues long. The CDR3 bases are TGCAGCGTTGAAAAGGCTCAGAACACTGAAGCTTTCTTT. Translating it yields CSVEKAQNTEAFF.

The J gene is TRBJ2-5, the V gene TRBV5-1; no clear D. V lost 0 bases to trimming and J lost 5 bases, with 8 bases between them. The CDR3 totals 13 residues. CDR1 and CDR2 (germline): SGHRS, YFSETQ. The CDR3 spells CASSLVISETQYF. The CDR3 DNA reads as TGCGCCAGCAGCTTGGTTATATCGGAGACCCAGTACTTC.

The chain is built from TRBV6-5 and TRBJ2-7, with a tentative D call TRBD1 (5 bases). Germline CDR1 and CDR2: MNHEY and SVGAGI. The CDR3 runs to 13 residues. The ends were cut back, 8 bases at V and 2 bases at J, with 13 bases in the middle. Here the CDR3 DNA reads TGTGCCAGCCGCGATGGGGCGGCCTACGAGCAGTACTTC. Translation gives CASRDGAAYEQYF.

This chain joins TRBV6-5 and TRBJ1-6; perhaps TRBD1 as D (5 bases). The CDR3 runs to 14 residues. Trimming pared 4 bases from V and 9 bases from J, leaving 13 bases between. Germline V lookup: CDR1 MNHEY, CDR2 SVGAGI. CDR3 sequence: CASSSRGEASPLHF. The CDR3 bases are TGTGCCAGCAGTTCGAGGGGTGAGGCTTCACCCCTCCACTTT.

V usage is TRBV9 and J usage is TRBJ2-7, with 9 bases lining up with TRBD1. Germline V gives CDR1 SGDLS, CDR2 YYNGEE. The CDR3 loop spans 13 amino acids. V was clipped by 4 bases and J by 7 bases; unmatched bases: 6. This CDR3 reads CASSTGTGREQYF. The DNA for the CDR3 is TGTGCCAGCAGCACGGGGACAGGGAGGGAGCAGTACTTC.

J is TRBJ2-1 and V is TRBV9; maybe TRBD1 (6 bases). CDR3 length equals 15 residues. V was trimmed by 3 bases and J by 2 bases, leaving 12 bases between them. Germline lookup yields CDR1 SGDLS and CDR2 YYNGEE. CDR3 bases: TGTGCCAGCAGCGCGCGGCAGGGGACCTACAATGAGCAGTTCTTC. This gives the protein CASSARQGTYNEQFF.

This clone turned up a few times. CDR3 coding DNA: TGCGCCAGCACCAGGACTAGCGGTGAAGGGGAGACCCAGTACTTC. It codes for CASTRTSGEGETQYF. The rearrangement joins TRBV5-1 to TRBJ2-5; TRBD2 aligns across 10 bases. This CDR3 has 15 amino acids. The V gene's germline CDR1 is SGHRS and CDR2 YFSETQ. Losses at the gene ends were 6 bases for V and 5 bases for J; bases not matched to a gene: 10.

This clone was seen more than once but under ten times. The CDR3 DNA reads TGCAGCGTTTCAGACAGGGATAATCAGCCCCAGCATTTT. This gives the protein CSVSDRDNQPQHF. The chain links TRBV29-1 to TRBJ1-5; TRBD1 matches at 7 bases. V shed 5 bases, J shed 4 bases, and the junction held 5 bases outside the gene matches. CDR1 SQVTM and CDR2 ANQGSEA come from the germline V gene. This CDR3 has 13 residues.

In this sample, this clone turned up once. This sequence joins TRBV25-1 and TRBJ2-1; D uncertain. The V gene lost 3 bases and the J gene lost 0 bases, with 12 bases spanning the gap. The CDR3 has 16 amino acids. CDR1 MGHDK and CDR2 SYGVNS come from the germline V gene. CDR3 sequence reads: CASSDRVPSSYNEQFF. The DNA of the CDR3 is TGTGCCAGCAGTGACCGGGTTCCCAGCTCCTACAATGAGCAGTTCTTC.

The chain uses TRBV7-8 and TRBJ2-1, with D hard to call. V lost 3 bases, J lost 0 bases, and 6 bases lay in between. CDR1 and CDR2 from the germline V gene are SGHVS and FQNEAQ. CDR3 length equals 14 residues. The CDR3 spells CASSFLHSYNEQFF. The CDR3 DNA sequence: TGTGCCAGCAGCTTCTTGCACTCCTACAATGAGCAGTTCTTC.

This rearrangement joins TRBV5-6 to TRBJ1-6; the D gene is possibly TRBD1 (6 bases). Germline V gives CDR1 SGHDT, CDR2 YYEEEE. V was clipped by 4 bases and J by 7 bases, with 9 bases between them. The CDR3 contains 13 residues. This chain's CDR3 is CASSGQPNSPLHF. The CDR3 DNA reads TGTGCCAGCAGCGGACAGCCCAATTCACCCCTCCACTTT. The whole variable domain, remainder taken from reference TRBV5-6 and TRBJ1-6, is DAGVTQSPTHLIKTRGQQVTLRCSPKSGHDTVSWYQQALGQGPQFIFQYYEEEERQRGNFPDRFSGHQFPNYSSELNVNALLLGDSALYLCASSGQPNSPLHFGNGTRLTVT.

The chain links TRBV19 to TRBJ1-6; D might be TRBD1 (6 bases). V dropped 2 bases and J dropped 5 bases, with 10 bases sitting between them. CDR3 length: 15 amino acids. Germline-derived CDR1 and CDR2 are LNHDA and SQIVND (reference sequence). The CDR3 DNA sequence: TGTGCCAGTAGTATATCGGACAGCCATAATTCACCCCTCCACTTT. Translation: CASSISDSHNSPLHF.

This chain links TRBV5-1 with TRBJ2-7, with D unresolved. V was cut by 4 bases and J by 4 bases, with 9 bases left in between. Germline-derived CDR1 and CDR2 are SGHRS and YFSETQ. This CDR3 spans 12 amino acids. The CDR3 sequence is CASSPLGYEQYF. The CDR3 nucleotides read TGCGCCAGCAGCCCCTTGGGGTACGAGCAGTACTTC.

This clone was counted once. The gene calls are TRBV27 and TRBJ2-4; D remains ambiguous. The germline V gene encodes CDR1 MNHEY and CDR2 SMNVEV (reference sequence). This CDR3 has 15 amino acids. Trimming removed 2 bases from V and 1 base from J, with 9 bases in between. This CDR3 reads CASSLVGSAKNIQYF. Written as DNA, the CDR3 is TGTGCCAGCAGTTTAGTTGGCAGCGCCAAAAACATTCAGTACTTC.

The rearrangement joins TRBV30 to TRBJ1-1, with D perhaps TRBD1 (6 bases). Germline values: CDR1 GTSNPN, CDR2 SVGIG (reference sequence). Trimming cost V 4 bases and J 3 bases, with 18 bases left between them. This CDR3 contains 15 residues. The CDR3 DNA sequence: TGTGCCTGGACCACGGAAGGGGGTTACGACACTGAAGCTTTCTTT. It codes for CAWTTEGGYDTEAFF.

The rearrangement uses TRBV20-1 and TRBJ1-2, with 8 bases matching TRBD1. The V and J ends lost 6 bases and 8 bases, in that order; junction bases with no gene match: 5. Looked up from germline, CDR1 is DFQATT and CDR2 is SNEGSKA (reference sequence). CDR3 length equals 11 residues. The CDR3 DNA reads TGCAGTGCGGACAGGGTTTGGGGCTACACCTTC. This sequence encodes CSADRVWGYTF.

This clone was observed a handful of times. The CDR3 loop reads CASSLPRGGYNEQFF. The DNA of the CDR3 is TGCGCCAGCAGCTTGCCGCGCGGGGGTTACAATGAGCAGTTCTTC. V gene TRBV5-1 combines with J gene TRBJ2-1; 7 bases align to TRBD2. This CDR3 contains 15 residues. After removal of 1 base from V and 4 bases from J, the junction contained 5 bases not matched to a gene. CDR1 and CDR2 (germline): SGHRS, YFSETQ.

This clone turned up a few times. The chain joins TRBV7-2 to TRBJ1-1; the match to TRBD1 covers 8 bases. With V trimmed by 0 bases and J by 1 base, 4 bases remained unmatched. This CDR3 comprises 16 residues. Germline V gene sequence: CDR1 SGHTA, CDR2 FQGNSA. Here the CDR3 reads CASSLALGQGNTEAFF. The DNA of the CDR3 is TGTGCCAGCAGCTTAGCACTCGGACAGGGGAACACTGAAGCTTTCTTT.

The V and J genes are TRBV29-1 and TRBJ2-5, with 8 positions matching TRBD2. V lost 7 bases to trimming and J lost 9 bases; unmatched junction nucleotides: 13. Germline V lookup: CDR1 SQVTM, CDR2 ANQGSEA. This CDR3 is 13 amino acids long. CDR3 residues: CSGGPSGGGAQYF. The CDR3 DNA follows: TGCAGCGGTGGACCCAGCGGGGGAGGGGCCCAGTACTTC.